The T cell receptor beta chain described here comes from a study of blood T cell repertoires in COVID-19. Assay: immunoSEQ multiplex PCR; the TCRdb copy retains only in-frame clones and omits some. The sample yields just under 150,000 clones, over 80% seen once. Germline-derived CDR1 and CDR2 are SGHNT and YENEEA. The CDR3 has 14 amino acids. The J segment lost 5 bases and the V segment lost 5 bases, leaving 6 bases of the junction unmatched. The sequenced sample was peripheral blood. This TCR came from a woman between 45 and 60 years old with acute or convalescent COVID-19. The chain is built from TRBV11-3 and TRBJ2-7; 10 bases match TRBD2. CDR3 region: CASSHSGRRNEQYF. CDR3 sequence (DNA): TGTGCCAGCAGCCATAGCGGGAGGCGAAACGAGCAGTACTTC.